The present entry profiles one T cell receptor (beta chain) with its context. Its matching antigen is unknown. The entry originates in a study of cytomegalovirus exposure and HLA in healthy donors. Points from the study as a whole: In a later analysis, parvovirus B19, influenza, CMV and Epstein-Barr virus appeared linked to several top co-occurrence clusters. In an earlier analysis, in fewer than 700 donors, most V segments appeared productive either ~87% or ~30% of the time. Association with HLA alleles at 0.05 false discovery rate was found for 15,000 or so TCR beta sequences in a later analysis.

The PCR was carried out with 60 Vbeta primers and 13 Jbeta primers. Data came from immunoSEQ multiplex PCR; TCRdb stores just in-frame clones and leaves some out. The data contain under 150,000 clones, just over 75% of them singletons. The CDR3 is 16 amino acids. Trimming removed 4 bases from V and 8 bases from J; junction bases left unmatched: 16. CDR1 and CDR2 from the germline V gene are MNHNS and SASEGT. The clonotype originates from a woman between 50 and 59 years old in good health and CMV-seronegative. Specimen: PBMCs. The chain joins TRBV6-1 to TRBJ1-2, with 7 bases aligning to TRBD1. CDR3 bases: TGTGCCAGCAGTGGCGGAGTCGTACAGGGGATTGGGGGCTACACCTTC. Its protein product is CASSGGVVQGIGGYTF.